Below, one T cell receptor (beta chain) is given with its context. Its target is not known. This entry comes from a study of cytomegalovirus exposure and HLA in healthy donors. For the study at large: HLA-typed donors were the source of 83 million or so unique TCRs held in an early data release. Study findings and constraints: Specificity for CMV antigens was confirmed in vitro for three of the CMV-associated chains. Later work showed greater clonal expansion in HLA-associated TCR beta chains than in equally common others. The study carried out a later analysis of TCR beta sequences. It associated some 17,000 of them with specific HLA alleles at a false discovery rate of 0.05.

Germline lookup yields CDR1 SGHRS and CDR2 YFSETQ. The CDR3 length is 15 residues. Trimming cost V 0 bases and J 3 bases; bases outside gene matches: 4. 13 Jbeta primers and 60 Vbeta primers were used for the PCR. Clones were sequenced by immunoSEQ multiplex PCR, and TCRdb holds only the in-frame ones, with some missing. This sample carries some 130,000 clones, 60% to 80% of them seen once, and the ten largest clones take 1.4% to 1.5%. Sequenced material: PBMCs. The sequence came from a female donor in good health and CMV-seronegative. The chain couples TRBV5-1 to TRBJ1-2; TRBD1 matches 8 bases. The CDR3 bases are TGCGCCAGCAGCTTGGTCGTCAGGGGGCACTATGGCTACACCTTC. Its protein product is CASSLVVRGHYGYTF.